A single sample is the source of the 3 T cell receptor beta chains below, sequenced in a study of response to subunit inactivated influenza vaccine (dated by TCRdb to the late 2010s). The library was prepared using RT-PCR. These reads were obtained on an Illumina HiSeq 2500. Using fastp trimming at Q25 and MiXCR clonotype assembly, TCRdb reanalyzed the public sequencing data and kept in-frame beta chains. CDR3 protein duplicates are merged, each entry listing the most common genes and DNA. The sample table records 750,000 to 850,000 distinct CDR3 sequences; less than 20% of these occur just once. Around 9.9% of the sample is in the top ten clones. The sample was PBMCs from blood, taken around 5 days after vaccination. The receptors shown here come from a man aged 45 to 65 who received an inactivated influenza vaccine. Donor details come from another sample of the same person, matched by shared clones.

Only a few counts were recorded for this clonotype. The chain employs TRBV11-3 and TRBJ2-2; D unresolved. This CDR3 is built from 13 residues. CDR1 is SGHNT, CDR2 YENEEA, per germline. V lost 4 bases and J 4 bases, leaving 7 bases between the germline ends. The DNA of the CDR3 is TGTGCCAGCAGCTCGGACGGCACCGGGGAGCTGTTTTTT. Protein: CASSSDGTGELFF.

The chain is built from TRBV29-1 and TRBJ2-3; D uncertain. The V end was cut by 5 bases, the J end by 0 bases, with 9 bases between. The CDR3 has 13 residues. Germline loops: CDR1 SQVTM, CDR2 ANQGSEA. The CDR3 reads CSVNLESTDTQYF. The CDR3 DNA reads TGCAGCGTTAACCTCGAAAGCACAGATACGCAGTATTTT.

The chain recombines TRBV27 with TRBJ1-2; tentative D call: TRBD1 (6 bases). Germline assignment: CDR1 MNHEY and CDR2 SMNVEV (reference sequence). The CDR3 spans 15 residues. Trimming took off 6 bases at V and 4 bases at J, with 18 bases between the two ends. CDR3 residues: CASSRTGTQAYGYTF. The CDR3 DNA is TGTGCCAGCAGCAGAACCGGGACACAGGCCTATGGCTACACCTTC.